What follows is one TCR beta chain and its context. The antigen remains unidentified. Other DNA sequences within the sample encode an identical CDR3. Clones were sequenced by immunoSEQ multiplex PCR, and TCRdb holds only the in-frame ones, with some missing. In the table there are about 2.4 million clones, approximately 93% of which are singletons. Germline CDR1 reads SGHTA; CDR2 reads FQGTGA. V trimming: 5 bases; J trimming: 1 base; junction bases outside the gene matches: 4. The CDR3 runs 14 residues. These data belong to a study of shared clonotypes between healthy human individuals. Study background: Per donor, three plates held CD4 naive cells, three held CD4 memory, two held CD8 naive and one held CD8 memory. Study observations and caveats: Only blood was sampled; tissue repertoires likely differ. Relative to their counterparts shared across all four donors, non-shared clonotypes exhibited diminished generation probabilities.

All the donors were Caucasian adults who lived in Nashville, Tennessee. The TCR sequence derives from a man aged 18 to 29 in good health. Some clones in this sample may be carry-over from other donors' samples. The gene calls are TRBV7-3 and TRBJ2-5, with 7 bases fitting TRBD1. Material for sequencing was naive CD4+ T cells from PBMCs. Subset reported: CD45RA+ positively selected. The CDR3: CASSPTGSQETQYF. CDR3 coding DNA: TGTGCCAGCAGCCCGACAGGGTCCCAAGAGACCCAGTACTTC.